This T cell receptor beta chain appears in the sequencing data of a study of glioma-infiltrating T cells after dendritic cell vaccination. Background on the study: Samples are from glioblastoma patients in Phase I and II dendritic cell vaccine trials.

Clones were read by immunoSEQ multiplex PCR, and TCRdb kept only the in-frame ones, dropping some. The table has around 100,000 clones, roughly 80% seen once. In the case of this clone: As yet, its antigen is unknown.

All glioblastoma patients lacked an isocitrate dehydrogenase mutation. Before vaccination, two weeks after the third vaccination, and at progression, PBMC were collected. The CDR3 consists of 13 residues. V was cut by 7 bases and J by 2 bases, with 12 bases left in between. Germline CDR1 is PRHDT and CDR2 is FYEKMQ (reference sequence). The study's findings and limits: Few patients contributed both blood and tumor specimens.

The sequence was collected from a human donor with glioblastoma. The V gene is TRBV13, the J gene TRBJ2-7, with D possibly TRBD1 on 5 matching bases. The material was blood, obtained before dendritic cell vaccination. Here the CDR3 reads CASNQWGTYEQYF. The CDR3 DNA reads TGTGCCAGCAATCAATGGGGCACCTACGAGCAGTACTTC.